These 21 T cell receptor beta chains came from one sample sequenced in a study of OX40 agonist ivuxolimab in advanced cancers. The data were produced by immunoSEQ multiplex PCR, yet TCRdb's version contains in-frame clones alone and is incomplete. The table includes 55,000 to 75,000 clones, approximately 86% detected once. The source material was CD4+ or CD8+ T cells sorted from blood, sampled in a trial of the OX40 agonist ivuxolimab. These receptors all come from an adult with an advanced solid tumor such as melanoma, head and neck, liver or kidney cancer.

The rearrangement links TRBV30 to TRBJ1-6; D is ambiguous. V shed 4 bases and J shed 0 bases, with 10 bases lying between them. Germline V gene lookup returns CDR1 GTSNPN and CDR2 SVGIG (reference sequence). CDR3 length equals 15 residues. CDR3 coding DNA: TGTGCCTGGAAATCCGCCAGCTCCTATAATTCACCCCTCCACTTT. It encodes CAWKSASSYNSPLHF.

As DNA, the CDR3 is TGTGCCAGCAGCCCCTACGTGGGAGCGGCCTACGAGCAGTACTTC. Protein sequence: CASSPYVGAAYEQYF. The chain joins TRBV9 to TRBJ2-7, with D possibly matching TRBD2 (5 bases). Germline V gives CDR1 SGDLS, CDR2 YYNGEE. This CDR3 comprises 15 residues. Deletions cut 4 bases from V and 2 bases from J, with 16 bases between.

CDR3 loop: CASSVVRNTGELFF. CDR3 in DNA: TGTGCCAGCAGTGTGGTGAGGAACACCGGGGAGCTGTTTTTT. The chain combines TRBV2 with TRBJ2-2; D is uncertain. V lost 4 bases and J lost 1, with 7 bases in between. Germline lookup yields CDR1 SNHLY and CDR2 FYNNEI. The CDR3 spans 14 residues. The full variable domain, in which reference TRBV2 and TRBJ2-2 provide the parts outside the CDR3, is EPEVTQTPSHQVTQMGQEVILRCVPISNHLYFYWYRQILGQKVEFLVSFYNNEISEKSEIFDDQFSVERPDGSNFTLKIRSTKLEDSAMYFCASSVVRNTGELFFGEGSRLTVL.

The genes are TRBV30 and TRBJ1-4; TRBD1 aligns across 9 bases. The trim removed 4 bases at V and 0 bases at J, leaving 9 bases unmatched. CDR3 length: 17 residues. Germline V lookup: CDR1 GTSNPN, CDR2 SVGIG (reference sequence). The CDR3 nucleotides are TGTGCCTGGATCCCCCGGGACAGGGATTCAACTAATGAAAAACTGTTTTTT. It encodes CAWIPRDRDSTNEKLFF.

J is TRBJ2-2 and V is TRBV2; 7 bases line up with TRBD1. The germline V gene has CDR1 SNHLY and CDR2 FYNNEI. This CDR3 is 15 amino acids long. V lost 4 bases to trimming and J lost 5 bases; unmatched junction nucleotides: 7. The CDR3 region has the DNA TGTGCCAGCAGTGGACAGGGTAAAGGGACCGGGGAGCTGTTTTTT. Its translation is CASSGQGKGTGELFF.

The CDR3 bases are TGTGCCAGCAGCTCCTCGGATACGCAGTATTTT. Protein product: CASSSSDTQYF. This sequence joins TRBV7-3 and TRBJ2-3; D is unclear. This CDR3 is built from 11 residues. V gave up 4 bases and J gave up 6 bases, with 5 bases separating them. The germline CDR1 and CDR2 sequences are SGHTA and FQGTGA.

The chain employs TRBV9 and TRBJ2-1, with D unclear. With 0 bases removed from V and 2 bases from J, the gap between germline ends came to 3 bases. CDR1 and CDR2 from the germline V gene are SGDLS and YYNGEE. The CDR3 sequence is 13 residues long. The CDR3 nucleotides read TGTGCCAGCAGCGTAGCCCCCTACAATGAGCAGTTCTTC. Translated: CASSVAPYNEQFF.

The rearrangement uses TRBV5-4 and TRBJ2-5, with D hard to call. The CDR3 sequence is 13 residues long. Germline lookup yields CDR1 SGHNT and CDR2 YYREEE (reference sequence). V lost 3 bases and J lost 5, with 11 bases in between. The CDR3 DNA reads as TGTGCCAGCAGCTCGGCCTGGCGGGAGACCCAGTACTTC. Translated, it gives CASSSAWRETQYF.

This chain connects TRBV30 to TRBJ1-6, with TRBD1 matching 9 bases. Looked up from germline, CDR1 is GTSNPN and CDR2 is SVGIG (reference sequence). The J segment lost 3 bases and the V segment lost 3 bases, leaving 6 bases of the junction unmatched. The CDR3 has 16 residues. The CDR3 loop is CAWSPTGQGYNSPLHF. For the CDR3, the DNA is TGTGCCTGGAGCCCTACGGGACAGGGCTATAATTCACCCCTCCACTTT.

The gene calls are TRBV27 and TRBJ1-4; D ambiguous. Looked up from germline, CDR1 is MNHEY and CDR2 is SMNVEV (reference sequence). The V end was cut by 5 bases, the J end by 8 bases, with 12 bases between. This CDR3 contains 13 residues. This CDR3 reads CASSPRTREKLFF. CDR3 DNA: TGTGCCAGCAGTCCTAGGACTAGAGAAAAACTGTTTTTT.

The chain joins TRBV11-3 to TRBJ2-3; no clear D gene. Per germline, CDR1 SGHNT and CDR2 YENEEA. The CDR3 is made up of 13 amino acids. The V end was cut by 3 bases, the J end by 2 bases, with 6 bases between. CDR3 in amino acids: CASSFSLTDTQYF. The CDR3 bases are TGTGCCAGCAGCTTTTCGCTCACAGATACGCAGTATTTT.

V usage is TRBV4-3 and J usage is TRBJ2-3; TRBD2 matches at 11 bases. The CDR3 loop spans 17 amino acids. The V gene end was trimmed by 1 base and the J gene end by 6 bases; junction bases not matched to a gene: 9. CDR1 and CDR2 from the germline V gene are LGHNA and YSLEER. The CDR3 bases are TGCGCCAGCAGCCAAGTCCGTAGCGGGAGGGCCTTGGATACGCAGTATTTT. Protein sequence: CASSQVRSGRALDTQYF.

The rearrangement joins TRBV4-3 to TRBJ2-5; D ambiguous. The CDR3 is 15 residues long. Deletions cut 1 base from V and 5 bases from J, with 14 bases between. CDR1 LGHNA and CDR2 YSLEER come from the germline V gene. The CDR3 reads CASSQGRLPGETQYF. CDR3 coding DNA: TGCGCCAGCAGCCAAGGGAGACTCCCCGGGGAGACCCAGTACTTC.

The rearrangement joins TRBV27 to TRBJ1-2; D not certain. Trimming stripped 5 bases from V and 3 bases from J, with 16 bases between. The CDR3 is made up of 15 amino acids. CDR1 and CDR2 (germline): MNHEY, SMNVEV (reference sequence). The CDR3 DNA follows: TGTGCCAGCAGTCCAGGCCTCACAGCCTACTATGGCTACACCTTC. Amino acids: CASSPGLTAYYGYTF.

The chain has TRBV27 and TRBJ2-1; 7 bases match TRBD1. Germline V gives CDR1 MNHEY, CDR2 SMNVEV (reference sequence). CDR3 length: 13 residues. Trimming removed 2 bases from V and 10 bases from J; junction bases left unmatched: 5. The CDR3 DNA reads TGTGCCAGCAGTTTAAATAAGGACAGGGAGCAGTTCTTC. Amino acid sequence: CASSLNKDREQFF.

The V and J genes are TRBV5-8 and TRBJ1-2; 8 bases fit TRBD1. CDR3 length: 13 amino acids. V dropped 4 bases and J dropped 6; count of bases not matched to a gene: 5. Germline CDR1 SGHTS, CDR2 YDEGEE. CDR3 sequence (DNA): TGTGCCAGCAGCCCCCAGGGGGCCCATGGCTACACCTTC. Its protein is CASSPQGAHGYTF.

The CDR3 DNA sequence: TGTGCCATATACAGGGGAGGAACCGGGGAGCTGTTTTTT. Its protein is CAIYRGGTGELFF. The rearrangement links TRBV10-3 to TRBJ2-2, with D maybe TRBD1 (7 bases). The CDR3 runs to 13 residues. V was shortened by 9 bases and J by 5 bases, with 13 bases between the two germline ends. Germline CDR1 is ENHRY and CDR2 is SYGVKD.

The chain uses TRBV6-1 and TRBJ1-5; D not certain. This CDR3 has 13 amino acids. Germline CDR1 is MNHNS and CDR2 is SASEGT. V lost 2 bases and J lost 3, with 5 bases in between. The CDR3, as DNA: TGTGCCAGCAGTGAAACTGCCAATCAGCCCCAGCATTTT. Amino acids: CASSETANQPQHF.

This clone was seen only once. The DNA for the CDR3 is TGTGCCAGCAGGTATAACAGGGATCAGACCAATGAGCAGTTCTTC. Protein sequence: CASRYNRDQTNEQFF. V is TRBV6-6 and J is TRBJ2-1; perhaps TRBD1 as D (6 bases). This CDR3 contains 15 residues. The germline gives CDR1 MNHNY, CDR2 SVGAGI (reference sequence). V shed 6 bases and J shed 6 bases, with 18 bases lying between them.

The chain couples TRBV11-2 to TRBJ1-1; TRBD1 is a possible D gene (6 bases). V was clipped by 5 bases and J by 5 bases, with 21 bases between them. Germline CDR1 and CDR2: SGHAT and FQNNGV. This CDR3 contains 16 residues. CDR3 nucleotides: TGTGCCAGCAGCACCGGGTGGTCAGGGGCGGGGACTGAAGCTTTCTTT. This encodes CASSTGWSGAGTEAFF.

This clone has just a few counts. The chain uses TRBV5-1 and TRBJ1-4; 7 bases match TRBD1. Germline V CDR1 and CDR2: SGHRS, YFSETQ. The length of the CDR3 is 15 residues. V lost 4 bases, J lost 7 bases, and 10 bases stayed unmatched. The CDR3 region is CASSPGQAGGEKLFF. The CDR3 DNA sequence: TGCGCCAGCAGCCCCGGACAGGCCGGCGGTGAAAAACTGTTTTTT.